Below, 25 T cell receptor beta chains from the same sample are listed, as sequenced in a study of PD-1 blockade in classical Hodgkin lymphoma. Sequencing used immunoSEQ multiplex PCR; TCRdb keeps in-frame clones, though not all of them. The repertoire consists of just over 60,000 clones, with 88% occurring once and the leading ten covering roughly an eighth. Relapse was seen in all patients after autologous stem cell transplantation, and brentuximab vedotin exposure was variable. Here the sequenced sample was peripheral blood mononuclear cells (PBMCs), taken at baseline. These receptors all come from a human donor with classical Hodgkin lymphoma.

The chain carries TRBV9 and TRBJ1-3; D is unclear. The CDR3 has 12 residues. V dropped 2 bases and J dropped 6 bases, with 6 bases sitting between them. Germline CDR1 and CDR2: SGDLS and YYNGEE. The CDR3 sequence: CASSVGKNTIYF. Written as DNA, the CDR3 is TGTGCCAGCAGCGTGGGAAAAAACACCATATATTTT.

This sequence joins TRBV11-3 and TRBJ1-5, with a tentative D call TRBD1 (5 bases). CDR1 is SGHNT, CDR2 YENEEA, per germline. The CDR3 is made up of 14 amino acids. V dropped 1 base and J dropped 4 bases, with 8 bases sitting between them. CDR3 bases: TGTGCCAGCAGCTTAGGACAGCAAAATCAGCCCCAGCATTTT. It codes for CASSLGQQNQPQHF.

In this sample, this clone turned up once. The rearrangement links TRBV19 to TRBJ1-2; D remains unclear. Trimming pared 0 bases from V and 3 bases from J, leaving 14 bases between. The CDR3 covers 16 residues. From germline, CDR1 is LNHDA and CDR2 SQIVND (reference sequence). Here the CDR3 reads CASSIDLQNTHYGYTF. The CDR3 DNA reads TGTGCCAGTAGTATAGATCTTCAGAACACCCACTATGGCTACACCTTC.

This clone was detected only a few times. The chain combines TRBV7-7 with TRBJ1-3; D may be TRBD1 (5 bases). V shed 5 bases and J shed 0 bases, with 8 bases lying between them. This CDR3 contains 14 residues. Germline values: CDR1 SSHAT, CDR2 FNYEAQ (reference sequence). The CDR3 spells CASSPDSSGNTIYF. CDR3 DNA sequence: TGTGCCAGCAGCCCTGACAGCTCTGGAAACACCATATATTTT.

The V gene is TRBV2, the J gene TRBJ2-5, with 10 nucleotides matching TRBD2. J gave up 4 bases and V 6 bases, and 2 bases lay outside the gene matches. This CDR3 is built from 13 residues. The germline V gene has CDR1 SNHLY and CDR2 FYNNEI. CDR3 nucleotide sequence: TGTGCCAGCAGGCCTAGCGGGGGAGAGACCCAGTACTTC. This translates into CASRPSGGETQYF.

The chain recombines TRBV27 with TRBJ1-2; D gene unclear. CDR3 length: 13 amino acids. CDR1 and CDR2 (germline): MNHEY, SMNVEV (reference sequence). V lost 6 bases to trimming and J lost 5 bases, with 13 bases between them. The chain's CDR3 is CASSPLTAYGYTF. The CDR3 DNA reads TGTGCCAGCAGCCCGCTGACGGCTTATGGCTACACCTTC.

The chain couples TRBV28 to TRBJ1-2; TRBD1 is a possible D gene (6 bases). Trimming pared 6 bases from V and 4 bases from J, leaving 15 bases between. This CDR3 is built from 14 residues. Germline CDR1 is MDHEN and CDR2 is SYDVKM. Written as DNA, the CDR3 is TGTGCCAGCAGCTTGGTAGGCAGGGGCTATGGCTACACCTTC. As protein: CASSLVGRGYGYTF.

The rearrangement joins TRBV9 to TRBJ1-1, with 7 bases matching TRBD1. CDR3 length equals 15 residues. V was clipped by 3 bases and J by 0 bases; unmatched bases: 5. CDR1 and CDR2 from the germline V gene are SGDLS and YYNGEE. The CDR3 region is CASSALTGLNTEAFF. The CDR3 DNA reads TGTGCCAGCAGCGCTTTGACAGGGCTGAACACTGAAGCTTTCTTT.

The J gene is TRBJ1-2, the V gene TRBV6-5, with D possibly being TRBD1 (5 bases). The germline V gene encodes CDR1 MNHEY and CDR2 SVGAGI. There are 15 residues in the CDR3. Trimming removed 0 bases from V and 6 bases from J, with 14 bases in between. The DNA for the CDR3 is TGTGCCAGCAGTTACTCGATATCCGGGGGTGATGGCTACACCTTC. Protein: CASSYSISGGDGYTF.

V usage is TRBV9 and J usage is TRBJ1-4; D uncertain. The V gene's germline CDR1 is SGDLS and CDR2 YYNGEE. The CDR3 spans 12 residues. V lost 5 bases and J 8 bases, leaving 10 bases between the germline ends. CDR3 sequence: CASRGEDEKLFF. In DNA, the CDR3 is TGTGCCAGCAGGGGAGAGGACGAAAAACTGTTTTTT.

Worth noting for this clone: Relative to the germline gene, one junction end is altered; a read error may explain this. V is TRBV7-6 and J is TRBJ1-2; the D is unclear. This CDR3 is built from 13 residues. The germline gives CDR1 SGHVS, CDR2 FNYEAQ. The CDR3 sequence: CASSLGPGYGHTF. In nucleotides, the CDR3 is TGTGCCAGCAGCTTAGGGCCGGGCTATGGCCACACCTTC.

The rearrangement links TRBV6-5 to TRBJ2-1; D ambiguous. V was shortened by 3 bases and J by 4 bases, with 10 bases between the two germline ends. The CDR3 is 14 amino acids. Per germline, CDR1 MNHEY and CDR2 SVGAGI. The CDR3 region is CASSYGQEYNEQFF. The CDR3 coding sequence is TGTGCCAGCAGTTATGGCCAGGAGTACAATGAGCAGTTCTTC.

The chain recombines TRBV4-1 with TRBJ2-7; the D is unclear. The CDR3 has 15 residues. Trimming took off 0 bases at V and 0 bases at J, with 9 bases between the two ends. The germline CDR1 and CDR2 sequences are MGHRA and YSYEKL. The CDR3 nucleotides read TGCGCCAGCAGCCAAGATTTTACATACTCCTACGAGCAGTACTTC. It yields the protein CASSQDFTYSYEQYF.

The chain recombines TRBV19 with TRBJ2-3; 11 nucleotides align to TRBD1. The CDR3 is made up of 14 amino acids. Trimming took 4 bases from V and 5 from J; bases not matched to a gene: 2. The germline CDR1 and CDR2 sequences are LNHDA and SQIVND (reference sequence). This CDR3 reads CASSKGQGGDTQYF. Here the CDR3 DNA reads TGTGCCAGTAGTAAGGGACAGGGGGGAGATACGCAGTATTTT. Variable domain in full (rest from reference TRBV19 and TRBJ2-3): DGGITQSPKYLFRKEGQNVTLSCEQNLNHDAMYWYRQDPGQGLRLIYYSQIVNDFQKGDIAEGYSVSREKKESFPLTVTSAQKNPTAFYLCASSKGQGGDTQYFGPGTRLTVL.

The chain joins TRBV15 to TRBJ2-1; 7 nucleotides match TRBD2. CDR1 is LNHNV and CDR2 is YYDKDF in the germline V gene (reference sequence). The V and J ends lost 0 bases and 4 bases, in that order; junction bases with no gene match: 9. The length of the CDR3 is 17 residues. DNA of the CDR3: TGTGCCACCAGCAGAGATCCGGCTAGCGGTCTGTACAATGAGCAGTTCTTC. Translation gives CATSRDPASGLYNEQFF. Complete variable domain (other parts from reference TRBV15 and TRBJ2-1): DAMVIQNPRYQVTQFGKPVTLSCSQTLNHNVMYWYQQKSSQAPKLLFHYYDKDFNNEADTPDNFQSRRPNTSFCFLDIRSPGLGDTAMYLCATSRDPASGLYNEQFFGPGTRLTVL.

The CDR3, as DNA: TGTGCCAGCAGTCCGGGACTAGCGGCCTTAGGGGGCCAAGAGACCCAGTACTTC. This codes for CASSPGLAALGGQETQYF. The chain couples TRBV28 to TRBJ2-5; TRBD2 matches at 11 bases. After removal of 5 bases from V and 1 base from J, the junction contained 12 bases not matched to a gene. This CDR3 region has 18 residues. Germline assignment: CDR1 MDHEN and CDR2 SYDVKM.

The CDR3 DNA is TGTGCCAGCAGCTCTATTTGGGGCCAGGGGGGAAACATTCAGTACTTC. Translated: CASSSIWGQGGNIQYF. This chain uses TRBV5-5 with TRBJ2-4; tentative D call: TRBD1 (7 bases). V dropped 3 bases and J dropped 6 bases, with 19 bases sitting between them. Germline CDR1 reads SGHKS; CDR2 reads YYEKEE (reference sequence). This CDR3 is built from 16 residues.

The rearrangement links TRBV11-2 to TRBJ1-4; tentatively, D is TRBD1 (6 bases). This CDR3 comprises 13 residues. Trimming took 5 bases from V and 7 from J, leaving 11 bases between them. CDR1 and CDR2 from the germline V gene are SGHAT and FQNNGV. The CDR3 DNA reads as TGTGCCAGCAGCCCGAGGACAGTTGAAAAACTGTTTTTT. It is translated as CASSPRTVEKLFF.

The chain couples TRBV19 to TRBJ1-1; D unresolved. V lost 4 bases and J 5 bases, leaving 5 bases between the germline ends. This CDR3 has 11 amino acids. Germline CDR1 is LNHDA and CDR2 is SQIVND (reference sequence). The CDR3 DNA reads as TGTGCCAGTAGTACAGCTACTGAAGCTTTCTTT. It translates to CASSTATEAFF.

V usage is TRBV11-2 and J usage is TRBJ2-1; weak D call: TRBD1 (5 bases). V shed 5 bases and J shed 2 bases, with 13 bases lying between them. CDR1 SGHAT and CDR2 FQNNGV come from the germline V gene. The CDR3 length is 15 residues. The CDR3 reads CASSQGPSAYNEQFF. CDR3 DNA sequence: TGTGCCAGCAGCCAGGGTCCTTCGGCCTACAATGAGCAGTTCTTC.

The V and J genes are TRBV15 and TRBJ1-5, with 8 positions matching TRBD1. CDR1 and CDR2 from the germline V gene are LNHNV and YYDKDF (reference sequence). The V gene end was trimmed by 0 bases and the J gene end by 7 bases; junction bases not matched to a gene: 17. The CDR3 contains 19 residues. In DNA, the CDR3 is TGTGCCACCAGCAGAGATGAGTGGAGGGACAGGTCTCTGGACCAGCCCCAGCATTTT. Translating gives CATSRDEWRDRSLDQPQHF.

The chain employs TRBV20-1 and TRBJ2-5; either TRBD1 or TRBD2 may supply D (5 bases each). Germline values: CDR1 DFQATT, CDR2 SNEGSKA (reference sequence). This CDR3 has 11 residues. V lost 4 bases to trimming and J lost 5 bases, with 8 bases between them. CDR3 sequence reads: CSATGSETQYF. The DNA for the CDR3 is TGCAGTGCTACAGGGAGCGAGACCCAGTACTTC.

V and J are TRBV6-5 and TRBJ1-1; D is ambiguous. The CDR3 spans 14 residues. Germline loops: CDR1 MNHEY, CDR2 SVGAGI. Trimming removed 4 bases from V and 0 bases from J, with 9 bases in between. The CDR3: CASSFDYLNTEAFF. As DNA, the CDR3 is TGTGCCAGCAGTTTCGATTATTTGAACACTGAAGCTTTCTTT.

The rearrangement uses TRBV2 and TRBJ1-1; D unresolved. Trimming removed 3 bases from V and 0 bases from J, with 8 bases in between. This CDR3 spans 14 amino acids. In germline, CDR1 is SNHLY, CDR2 FYNNEI. DNA of the CDR3: TGTGCCAGCAGTGATGCCGGGATGAACACTGAAGCTTTCTTT. Protein: CASSDAGMNTEAFF.

This clone turned up a few times. V and J are TRBV23-1 and TRBJ2-7, with TRBD1 as a possible D gene (6 bases). TRBV23-1 carries the ORF label, with uncertain function. The CDR3 totals 16 residues. V was shortened by 2 bases and J by 3 bases, with 17 bases between the two germline ends. This chain's CDR3 is CASSQRLRDTLYEQYF. DNA of the CDR3: TGCGCCAGCAGTCAAAGGCTCCGGGACACCCTCTACGAGCAGTACTTC.